Presented here are 28 T cell receptor beta chains from one specimen sequenced in a study of a mutant IDH1 vaccine in newly diagnosed glioma (dated by TCRdb to the early 2020s). Their antigen targets remain unknown. Sample time point, as interpreted from the label and publication: week 47, end of study. Each vaccine dose, consisting of 300 ug of a 20-mer mutant IDH1 peptide in Montanide, was administered subcutaneously with topical imiquimod. The library relied on the immunoSEQ multiplex PCR assay. TCRdb stores this immuneACCESS table with in-frame sequences only. Part of the clones is absent; in the studies checked, under half of the shortfall reflects unresolved V genes, and no reason is known for the rest. This sample has roughly 51,000 clones in its table, and around 84% of those were observed once. The ten largest clones capture about 4.5% of the sample. The sample consisted of PBMCs, taken from a glioma patient whose treatment included an IDH1 peptide vaccine. These receptors all come from a woman aged 25 to 39 with glioma. Some clones in this sample may be carry-over from other donors' samples.

Only a few counts were recorded for this clone. This chain connects TRBV5-1 to TRBJ2-2; possibly TRBD2 for D (5 bases). Looked up from germline, CDR1 is SGHRS and CDR2 is YFSETQ. The CDR3 is made up of 12 amino acids. Deletions cut 7 bases from V and 6 bases from J, with 10 bases between. Here the CDR3 reads CASLDGAGELFF. CDR3 DNA: TGCGCCAGCCTAGACGGGGCCGGGGAGCTGTTTTTT.

The V gene is TRBV27, the J gene TRBJ2-7; the match to TRBD2 covers 10 bases. Germline loops: CDR1 MNHEY, CDR2 SMNVEV (reference sequence). V shed 6 bases, J shed 3 bases, and the junction held 8 bases outside the gene matches. The CDR3 consists of 15 residues. The CDR3 loop reads CASRGTGTSDYEQYF. The CDR3 DNA follows: TGTGCCAGCAGGGGAACCGGGACTAGCGACTACGAGCAGTACTTC.

This chain connects TRBV7-2 to TRBJ2-4; D not certain. Trimming stripped 1 base from V and 0 bases from J, with 19 bases between. Germline V gene data show CDR1 as SGHTA and CDR2 as FQGNSA. The CDR3 extends over 19 amino acids. This chain's CDR3 is CASSLVARKALLAKNIQYF. Written as DNA, the CDR3 is TGTGCCAGCAGCTTAGTGGCCAGAAAAGCCCTCCTAGCCAAAAACATTCAGTACTTC. The whole variable domain, remainder taken from reference TRBV7-2 and TRBJ2-4, is GAGVSQSPSNKVTEKGKDVELRCDPISGHTALYWYRQSLGQGLEFLIYFQGNSAPDKSGLPSDRFSAERTGGSVSTLTIQRTQQEDSAVYLCASSLVARKALLAKNIQYFGAGTRLSVL.

CDR3 nucleotide sequence: TGCGCCAGCAGCCCAGGGGGGCACCTGAACACTGAAGCTTTCTTT. Translated: CASSPGGHLNTEAFF. The chain combines TRBV5-1 with TRBJ1-1, with 7 bases that match TRBD1. The CDR3 is 15 amino acids. The germline V gene has CDR1 SGHRS and CDR2 YFSETQ. V gave up 4 bases and J gave up 0 bases; unmatched junction bases: 6.

This sequence joins TRBV30 and TRBJ1-5; maybe TRBD1 (5 bases). Trimming removed 2 bases from V and 6 bases from J, with 11 bases in between. Germline V gene lookup returns CDR1 GTSNPN and CDR2 SVGIG (reference sequence). The CDR3 runs 13 residues. The CDR3 is CAWSPRVGQPQHF. The DNA of the CDR3 is TGTGCCTGGAGTCCCAGGGTAGGTCAGCCCCAGCATTTT. The complete variable domain, with remaining parts taken from reference TRBV30 and TRBJ1-5, reads SQTIHQWPATLVQPVGSPLSLECTVEGTSNPNLYWYRQAAGRGLQLLFYSVGIGQISSEVPQNLSASRPQDRQFILSSKKLLLSDSGFYLCAWSPRVGQPQHFGDGTRLSIL.

The chain couples TRBV6-5 to TRBJ1-4; 7 bases are a match to TRBD1. This CDR3 region has 16 residues. Germline V CDR1 and CDR2: MNHEY, SVGAGI. V shed 4 bases and J 0 bases; nucleotides not matched to a gene: 5. This chain's CDR3 is CASSSGQAATNEKLFF. CDR3 DNA: TGTGCCAGCAGTTCCGGACAGGCTGCAACTAATGAAAAACTGTTTTTT.

This clone was observed a single time. The V call is TRBV18, the J call TRBJ2-5, with no clear D. The CDR3 sequence is 14 residues long. The ends were cut back, 3 bases at V and 2 bases at J, with 10 bases in the middle. The V gene's germline CDR1 is KGHSH and CDR2 LQKENI. CDR3 loop: CASSPGGRQETQYF. In DNA form, the CDR3 reads TGTGCCAGCTCACCTGGTGGCAGACAAGAGACCCAGTACTTC.

This rearrangement joins TRBV6-1 to TRBJ2-7; 9 nucleotides line up with TRBD1. Germline-derived CDR1 and CDR2 are MNHNS and SASEGT. J lost 4 bases, V lost 2 bases, and 9 bases had no gene match. CDR3 size: 16 residues. The CDR3 bases are TGTGCCAGCAGTGAAATGTGGGGGACAGGGAGGTACGAGCAGTACTTC. It translates to CASSEMWGTGRYEQYF.

The CDR3 loop reads CASSLIAGDTGELFF. CDR3 sequence (DNA): TGTGCCAGCAGCTTAATAGCGGGAGATACCGGGGAGCTGTTTTTT. The V call is TRBV7-2, the J call TRBJ2-2; TRBD2 aligns across 9 bases. This CDR3 is 15 amino acids long. V lost 2 bases to trimming and J lost 5 bases; unmatched junction nucleotides: 3. CDR1 and CDR2 from the germline V gene are SGHTA and FQGNSA.

J is TRBJ1-3 and V is TRBV5-1, with unresolved D. The CDR3 has 14 amino acids. V dropped 4 bases and J dropped 0 bases, with 8 bases sitting between them. Germline V CDR1 and CDR2: SGHRS, YFSETQ. The CDR3 loop is CASSEANSGNTIYF. The CDR3 DNA sequence: TGCGCCAGCAGCGAGGCCAACTCTGGAAACACCATATATTTT.

The chain couples TRBV5-8 to TRBJ2-1, with D tentatively TRBD2 (5 bases). This CDR3 region has 13 residues. Per the germline V gene, CDR1 is SGHTS and CDR2 is YDEGEE. Trimming stripped 3 bases from V and 6 bases from J, with 10 bases between. The CDR3 nucleotides read TGTGCCAGCAGCTATGGACTTCCCAATGAGCAGTTCTTC. It yields the protein CASSYGLPNEQFF.

The chain joins TRBV30 to TRBJ2-3; the D is unclear. V lost 4 bases and J 5 bases, leaving 10 bases between the germline ends. Germline CDR1 reads GTSNPN; CDR2 reads SVGIG (reference sequence). The CDR3 spans 12 residues. The CDR3 sequence: CAWTGVGDTQYF. The CDR3 DNA is TGTGCCTGGACTGGCGTAGGAGATACGCAGTATTTT. The full variable domain, its missing parts supplied by reference TRBV30 and TRBJ2-3, is SQTIHQWPATLVQPVGSPLSLECTVEGTSNPNLYWYRQAAGRGLQLLFYSVGIGQISSEVPQNLSASRPQDRQFILSSKKLLLSDSGFYLCAWTGVGDTQYFGPGTRLTVL.

In DNA form, the CDR3 reads TGTGCCAGCAGTGAATGGTCTAGCGGGAGTGGCGAGCAGTACTTC. This codes for CASSEWSSGSGEQYF. The chain joins TRBV6-1 to TRBJ2-7; 10 positions agree with TRBD2. Germline V gene data show CDR1 as MNHNS and CDR2 as SASEGT. Germline trimming cut 2 bases from V and 6 bases from J; bases unmatched to any gene: 7. The CDR3 has 15 residues.

The genes are TRBV7-9 and TRBJ2-2; D is uncertain. This CDR3 is built from 16 residues. Between the trimmed V and J ends, which lost 4 bases and 1 base, there was a span of 13 bases. Per the germline V gene, CDR1 is SEHNR and CDR2 is FQNEAQ (reference sequence). The CDR3 bases are TGTGCCAGCAGCTCAAAAATTTCAGGGAACACCGGGGAGCTGTTTTTT. It encodes CASSSKISGNTGELFF.

CDR3 sequence (DNA): TGTGCCAGCAGCTACCCGGGCGGCGCGGGAGAATGCACAGATACGCAGTATTTT. Its protein is CASSYPGGAGECTDTQYF. The gene calls are TRBV2 and TRBJ2-3; 7 bases are shared with TRBD2. V was pared by 6 bases and J by 1 base, with 16 bases of the junction left unmatched. The V gene's germline CDR1 is SNHLY and CDR2 FYNNEI. The CDR3 length is 18 residues.

This chain links TRBV19 with TRBJ2-7; possibly TRBD1 for D (6 bases). Germline CDR1 reads LNHDA; CDR2 reads SQIVND (reference sequence). The V and J ends lost 3 bases and 3 bases respectively, with 9 bases between them. There are 13 residues in the CDR3. The CDR3 loop is CASSMSDSYEQYF. In DNA, the CDR3 is TGTGCCAGTAGTATGTCGGACAGCTACGAGCAGTACTTC.

Remarks on this clone: Mismatch with germline at one junction end may stem from a read error. V is TRBV27 and J is TRBJ1-2; maybe TRBD1 (6 bases). The germline gives CDR1 MNHEY, CDR2 SMNVEV (reference sequence). This CDR3 contains 14 residues. The CDR3 protein is CASGFDRNRYGYTF. DNA for the CDR3: TGTGCCAGCGGTTTTGACAGGAACCGCTATGGCTACACCTTC.

This chain connects TRBV9 to TRBJ2-5; weak D call: TRBD2 (6 bases). V was pared by 4 bases and J by 1 base, with 14 bases between. This CDR3 is built from 15 residues. Germline V CDR1 and CDR2: SGDLS, YYNGEE. The CDR3 reads CASSPEGRSQETQYF. The DNA for the CDR3 is TGTGCCAGCAGCCCGGAGGGCAGGTCCCAAGAGACCCAGTACTTC.

This chain uses TRBV10-1 with TRBJ2-1; D is uncertain. The CDR3 is 16 residues long. The V gene lost 0 bases and the J gene lost 0 bases, with 9 bases spanning the gap. Looked up from germline, CDR1 is WNHNN and CDR2 is SYGVQD (reference sequence). CDR3 DNA sequence: TGCGCCAGCAGTGAGTCCAGACGTAGCTCCTACAATGAGCAGTTCTTC. It translates to CASSESRRSSYNEQFF.

This clone was detected only once. The V call is TRBV7-2, the J call TRBJ2-7; a possible D gene is TRBD2 (6 bases). The CDR3 is made up of 17 amino acids. V lost 1 base, J lost 4 bases, and 20 bases lay in between. CDR1 is SGHTA, CDR2 FQGNSA, per germline. The CDR3 DNA is TGTGCCAGCAGCTTAGGTTGGGTCGTAGCGGAAACATACGAGCAGTACTTC. It translates to CASSLGWVVAETYEQYF.

This chain links TRBV30 with TRBJ1-2, with D maybe TRBD1 (5 bases). Deletions cut 1 base from V and 6 bases from J, with 12 bases between. Germline CDR1 and CDR2: GTSNPN and SVGIG (reference sequence). CDR3 size: 13 residues. The CDR3 DNA reads TGTGCCTGGAGTGACGGGGGGGGGAATGGCTACACCTTC. Encoded protein: CAWSDGGGNGYTF. The full variable domain, rest sourced from reference TRBV30 and TRBJ1-2, is SQTIHQWPATLVQPVGSPLSLECTVEGTSNPNLYWYRQAAGRGLQLLFYSVGIGQISSEVPQNLSASRPQDRQFILSSKKLLLSDSGFYLCAWSDGGGNGYTFGSGTRLTVV.

Turning to this clone: The same CDR3 also results from other DNA sequences found in this sample. The chain has TRBV30 and TRBJ1-2, with D possibly matching TRBD1 (5 bases). Germline-derived CDR1 and CDR2 are GTSNPN and SVGIG (reference sequence). Trimming took 1 base from V and 4 from J, leaving 7 bases between them. The CDR3 is 12 residues long. This CDR3 reads CAWSGGSYGYTF. The CDR3 bases are TGTGCCTGGAGTGGGGGCTCCTATGGCTACACCTTC.

This chain's CDR3 is CASSTVGGELFF. Written as DNA, the CDR3 is TGTGCCAGCAGTACGGTGGGCGGGGAGCTGTTTTTT. The chain links TRBV6-1 to TRBJ2-2; the D is unclear. Trimming stripped 5 bases from V and 7 bases from J, with 8 bases between. CDR3 length equals 12 residues. Germline CDR1 MNHNS, CDR2 SASEGT.

V is TRBV7-9 and J is TRBJ1-1, with TRBD1 identical over 7 bases. J lost 5 bases, V lost 1 base, and 7 bases had no gene match. The CDR3 has 15 amino acids. CDR1 is SEHNR and CDR2 is FQNEAQ in the germline V gene (reference sequence). CDR3: CASSLGGGLGTEAFF. CDR3 bases: TGTGCCAGCAGCTTAGGAGGGGGCCTGGGGACTGAAGCTTTCTTT.

The V call is TRBV6-5, the J call TRBJ2-7, with D possibly TRBD1 on 5 matching bases. CDR1 is MNHEY and CDR2 is SVGAGI in the germline V gene. With 8 bases removed from V and 5 bases from J, the gap between germline ends came to 13 bases. The length of the CDR3 is 12 residues. CDR3 sequence: CASSPQGHEQYF. In DNA form, the CDR3 reads TGTGCCAGCTCACCCCAGGGCCACGAGCAGTACTTC.

The J gene is TRBJ2-1, the V gene TRBV27, with 8 bases identical to TRBD2. The J segment lost 6 bases and the V segment lost 7 bases, leaving 11 bases of the junction unmatched. The CDR3 length is 15 residues. Germline CDR1 and CDR2: MNHEY and SMNVEV (reference sequence). The CDR3 nucleotides read TGTGCCAGCACCCCTGGGGTAGCGGGGACCAATGAGCAGTTCTTC. It codes for CASTPGVAGTNEQFF.

The chain combines TRBV19 with TRBJ1-1, with D possibly being TRBD1 (5 bases). Germline V gene lookup returns CDR1 LNHDA and CDR2 SQIVND (reference sequence). CDR3 size: 16 residues. Trimming cost V 3 bases and J 5 bases, with 19 bases left between them. The CDR3 nucleotides are TGTGCCAGTAGTATGGCCCCCACAGGTGGAGTTACTGAAGCTTTCTTT. Its translation is CASSMAPTGGVTEAFF. The variable domain in full, completed from reference TRBV19 and TRBJ1-1, reads DGGITQSPKYLFRKEGQNVTLSCEQNLNHDAMYWYRQDPGQGLRLIYYSQIVNDFQKGDIAEGYSVSREKKESFPLTVTSAQKNPTAFYLCASSMAPTGGVTEAFFGQGTRLTVV.

This chain links TRBV9 with TRBJ2-2; 12 positions agree with TRBD1. V was clipped by 4 bases and J by 7 bases; unmatched bases: 5. CDR1 and CDR2 from the germline V gene are SGDLS and YYNGEE. The length of the CDR3 is 15 residues. The CDR3: CASSPRDRGLGELFF. The CDR3 region has the DNA TGTGCCAGCAGCCCCCGGGACAGGGGGCTCGGGGAGCTGTTTTTT.